The present T cell receptor beta chain was sequenced within a study of shared clonotypes between healthy human individuals. The ends were cut back, 2 bases at V and 1 base at J, with 5 bases in the middle. The germline V gene has CDR1 SEHNR and CDR2 FQNEAQ (reference sequence). This CDR3 spans 13 amino acids. A few counts support this clone. Its antigen remains unknown. TCRdb's copy holds only in-frame clones and misses some; the assay was immunoSEQ multiplex PCR. The sample consists of approximately 500,000 clones, about 95% of them appearing once. Findings of the study overall: The study generally estimated greater richness for naive than memory subsets.

The receptor comes from a woman aged 25 to 39 in good health. The sample comprised naive CD4+ T cells sorted from blood. Subset in this sample: CD45RA+ positively selected. The rearrangement links TRBV7-9 to TRBJ1-1; the D is unclear. The CDR3 loop reads CASSLTGNTEAFF. The CDR3 nucleotides read TGTGCCAGCAGCTTAACGGGGAACACTGAAGCTTTCTTT.